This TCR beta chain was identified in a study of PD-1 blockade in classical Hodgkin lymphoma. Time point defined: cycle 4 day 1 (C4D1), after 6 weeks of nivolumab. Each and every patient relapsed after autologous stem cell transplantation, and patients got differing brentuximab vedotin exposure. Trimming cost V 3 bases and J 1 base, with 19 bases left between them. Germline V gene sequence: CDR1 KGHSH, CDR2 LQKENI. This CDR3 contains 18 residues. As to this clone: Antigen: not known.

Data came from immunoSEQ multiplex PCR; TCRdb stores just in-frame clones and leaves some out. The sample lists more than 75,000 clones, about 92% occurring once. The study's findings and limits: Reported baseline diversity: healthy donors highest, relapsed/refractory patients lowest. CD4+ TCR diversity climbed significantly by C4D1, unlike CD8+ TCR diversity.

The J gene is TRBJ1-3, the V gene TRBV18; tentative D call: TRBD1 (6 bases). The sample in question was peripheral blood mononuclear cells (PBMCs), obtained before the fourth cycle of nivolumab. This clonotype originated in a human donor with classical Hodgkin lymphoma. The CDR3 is CASSPFTGQRGSGNTIYF. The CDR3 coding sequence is TGTGCCAGCTCACCTTTTACAGGACAGAGGGGTTCTGGAAACACCATATATTTT.